These 17 T cell receptor beta chains originate from one sample sequenced in a study of cytomegalovirus exposure and HLA in healthy donors. The PCR had 60 Vbeta and 13 Jbeta primers. Using immunoSEQ multiplex PCR, the repertoire was profiled, and TCRdb retains in-frame clones only, with some absent. The sample yields fewer than 70,000 clones, about 86% seen once. The material sequenced was PBMCs. These receptor sequences come from a man aged 35 to 55 in good health and CMV-seronegative.

Comments on this clone: Its ends do not fully match the called genes, so a read error is possible. The rearrangement uses TRBV15 and TRBJ1-5, with D possibly TRBD1 on 5 matching bases. The length of the CDR3 is 15 residues. Looked up from germline, CDR1 is LNHNV and CDR2 is YYDKDF (reference sequence). The CDR3 region is CATSRHDSSNQPQHF. The CDR3 DNA sequence: TGTGCCACCAGCAGACATGACAGTAGCAACCAGCCCCAGCATTTT.

This clone was detected a few times. This chain joins TRBV5-8 and TRBJ1-4; no clear D gene. In germline, CDR1 is SGHTS, CDR2 YDEGEE. The CDR3 runs 13 residues. Trimming removed 0 bases at V and 8 bases at J, with 8 bases between. CDR3 sequence reads: CASSLGLKEKLFF. The CDR3 coding sequence is TGTGCCAGCAGCTTGGGTCTAAAGGAAAAACTGTTTTTT. The full variable domain, in which reference TRBV5-8 and TRBJ1-4 provide the parts outside the CDR3, is EAGVTQSPTHLIKTRGQQATLRCSPISGHTSVYWYQQALGLGLQFLLWYDEGEERNRGNFPPRFSGRQFPNYSSELNVNALELEDSALYLCASSLGLKEKLFFGSGTQLSVL.

The chain couples TRBV2 to TRBJ1-6; possibly TRBD1 for D (5 bases). The CDR3 is 15 residues long. The V gene's germline CDR1 is SNHLY and CDR2 FYNNEI. Trimming stripped 2 bases from V and 4 bases from J, with 9 bases between. CDR3 coding DNA: TGTGCCAGCAGTGAAAGAACAGGTTATAATTCACCCCTCCACTTT. Translated: CASSERTGYNSPLHF.

The chain carries TRBV7-9 and TRBJ2-2; 8 bases align to TRBD1. The germline V gene has CDR1 SEHNR and CDR2 FQNEAQ (reference sequence). V was pared by 5 bases and J by 5 bases, with 7 bases of the junction left unmatched. CDR3 length equals 15 residues. CDR3: CASSHGDRRTGELFF. The CDR3 DNA follows: TGTGCCAGCAGCCATGGGGACAGGCGGACCGGGGAGCTGTTTTTT.

V and J are TRBV5-6 and TRBJ1-1; 8 bases line up with TRBD1. The CDR3 is made up of 17 amino acids. Looked up from germline, CDR1 is SGHDT and CDR2 is YYEEEE. Trimming at V came to 0 bases and at J to 0 bases, leaving 7 bases not matched to a gene. CDR3 nucleotide sequence: TGTGCCAGCAGCTTGGTGGGACAGGTAATCATGAACACTGAAGCTTTCTTT. Its protein product is CASSLVGQVIMNTEAFF.

The chain uses TRBV9 and TRBJ1-3; D is unclear. This CDR3 has 15 amino acids. The germline V gene has CDR1 SGDLS and CDR2 YYNGEE. Trimming removed 0 bases at V and 2 bases at J, with 9 bases between. The CDR3 DNA follows: TGTGCCAGCAGCGTAGCTACCGGGGCTGGAAACACCATATATTTT. It is translated as CASSVATGAGNTIYF.

The chain combines TRBV7-9 with TRBJ1-4, with unresolved D. Germline loops: CDR1 SEHNR, CDR2 FQNEAQ (reference sequence). Trimming took off 3 bases at V and 7 bases at J, with 9 bases between the two ends. The CDR3 runs to 13 residues. The CDR3 sequence: CASSLSVGEKLFF. In DNA form, the CDR3 reads TGTGCCAGCAGCTTGTCGGTCGGTGAAAAACTGTTTTTT. Filled out from reference TRBV7-9 and TRBJ1-4, the complete variable domain reads DTGVSQNPRHKITKRGQNVTFRCDPISEHNRLYWYRQTLGQGPEFLTYFQNEAQLEKSRLLSDRFSAERPKGSFSTLEIQRTEQGDSAMYLCASSLSVGEKLFFGSGTQLSVL.

CDR3 in DNA: TGTGCCAGCAGCGCGGGGGGCTTTATGAACACTGAAGCTTTCTTT. This translates into CASSAGGFMNTEAFF. This chain links TRBV9 with TRBJ1-1, with a weak D call TRBD1 (6 bases). Per germline, CDR1 SGDLS and CDR2 YYNGEE. Trimming took off 3 bases at V and 0 bases at J, with 12 bases between the two ends. The CDR3 has 15 residues.

The rearrangement joins TRBV28 to TRBJ1-4, with unresolved D. V dropped 10 bases and J dropped 8 bases, with 17 bases sitting between them. The V gene's germline CDR1 is MDHEN and CDR2 SYDVKM. The CDR3 runs to 13 residues. CDR3 loop: CAIFSLRVEKLFF. In DNA form, the CDR3 reads TGTGCCATCTTTTCTCTACGGGTCGAAAAACTGTTTTTT.

The rearrangement uses TRBV30 and TRBJ2-2; D is unresolved. CDR1 is GTSNPN, CDR2 SVGIG, per germline (reference sequence). CDR3 length: 14 residues. V lost 0 bases and J 4 bases, leaving 9 bases between the germline ends. CDR3 in DNA: TGTGCCTGGAGTGTCTCAGGAACCACCGGGGAGCTGTTTTTT. Translated: CAWSVSGTTGELFF.

The rearrangement joins TRBV7-9 to TRBJ2-1; D gene uncertain. In germline, CDR1 is SEHNR, CDR2 FQNEAQ (reference sequence). The V end was cut by 2 bases, the J end by 1 base, with 18 bases between. The CDR3 length is 18 residues. The CDR3 reads CASSLKRRVARSYNEQFF. The CDR3 DNA follows: TGTGCCAGCAGCTTAAAACGCCGAGTAGCTCGGTCCTACAATGAGCAGTTCTTC. Based on the CDR3 plus reference TRBV7-9 and TRBJ2-1, the full variable domain is DTGVSQNPRHKITKRGQNVTFRCDPISEHNRLYWYRQTLGQGPEFLTYFQNEAQLEKSRLLSDRFSAERPKGSFSTLEIQRTEQGDSAMYLCASSLKRRVARSYNEQFFGPGTRLTVL.

This chain joins TRBV13 and TRBJ2-3; TRBD1 is a possible D gene (5 bases). V lost 6 bases, J lost 5 bases, and 15 bases lay in between. The V gene's germline CDR1 is PRHDT and CDR2 FYEKMQ (reference sequence). The CDR3 is 14 amino acids. CDR3 region: CASRLRAGLDTQYF. The CDR3 nucleotides read TGTGCCAGCAGACTAAGGGCAGGGTTAGATACGCAGTATTTT.

This clone came up once. This chain uses TRBV5-6 with TRBJ1-2; 7 nucleotides match TRBD1. Germline V lookup: CDR1 SGHDT, CDR2 YYEEEE. The V gene end was trimmed by 2 bases and the J gene end by 2 bases; junction bases not matched to a gene: 3. This CDR3 is 14 amino acids long. CDR3 loop: CASSFGTDNYGYTF. The CDR3 DNA sequence: TGTGCCAGCAGCTTTGGGACAGACAACTATGGCTACACCTTC.

This clone came up a few times. The chain has TRBV6-5 and TRBJ2-1; 7 bases are shared with TRBD1. J gave up 6 bases and V 0 bases, and 8 bases lay outside the gene matches. The CDR3 is made up of 16 amino acids. Germline V gives CDR1 MNHEY, CDR2 SVGAGI. This chain's CDR3 is CASSYSIMQGVNEQFF. CDR3 coding DNA: TGTGCCAGCAGTTACTCGATAATGCAGGGGGTCAATGAGCAGTTCTTC.

The rearrangement links TRBV6-4 to TRBJ2-3; D may be TRBD2 (5 bases). V lost 6 bases to trimming and J lost 1 base, with 14 bases between them. CDR1 and CDR2 (germline): MRHNA, SNTAGT. The CDR3 sequence is 15 residues long. CDR3 sequence (DNA): TGTGCCAGCAGCGCCGGGGAAGGAGGCACAGATACGCAGTATTTT. This codes for CASSAGEGGTDTQYF.

The CDR3 nucleotides are TGTGCCAGCAGCCCCTTTAGCGGGGGGGCCACAGATACGCAGTATTTT. Translating gives CASSPFSGGATDTQYF. The rearrangement links TRBV9 to TRBJ2-3, with TRBD2 identical over 11 bases. V gave up 4 bases and J gave up 2 bases; unmatched junction bases: 6. The CDR3 is made up of 16 amino acids. Germline CDR1 is SGDLS and CDR2 is YYNGEE.

The chain has TRBV10-3 and TRBJ1-1; possible D gene TRBD1, 6 bases. CDR3 length: 13 amino acids. Germline V gene lookup returns CDR1 ENHRY and CDR2 SYGVKD. Deletions cut 10 bases from V and 0 bases from J, with 12 bases between. The CDR3 region has the DNA TGTGCCACCCGGGACACAGTGAACACTGAAGCTTTCTTT. Protein: CATRDTVNTEAFF.